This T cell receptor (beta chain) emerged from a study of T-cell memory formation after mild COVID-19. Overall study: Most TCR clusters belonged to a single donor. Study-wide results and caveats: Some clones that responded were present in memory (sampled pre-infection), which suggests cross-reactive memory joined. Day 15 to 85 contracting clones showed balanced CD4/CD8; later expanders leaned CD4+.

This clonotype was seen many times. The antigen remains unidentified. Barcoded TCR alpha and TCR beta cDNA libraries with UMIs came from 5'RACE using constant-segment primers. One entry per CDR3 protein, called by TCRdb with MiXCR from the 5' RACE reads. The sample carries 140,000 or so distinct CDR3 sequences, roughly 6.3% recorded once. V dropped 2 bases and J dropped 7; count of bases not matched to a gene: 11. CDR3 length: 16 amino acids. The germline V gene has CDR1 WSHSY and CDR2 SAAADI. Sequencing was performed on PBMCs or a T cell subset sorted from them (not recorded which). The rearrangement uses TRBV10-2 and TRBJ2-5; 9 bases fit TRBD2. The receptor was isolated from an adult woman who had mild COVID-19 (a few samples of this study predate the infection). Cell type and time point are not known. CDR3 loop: CASSEIPSGVQGTQYF. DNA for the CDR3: TGCGCCAGCAGTGAGATCCCTAGCGGGGTTCAGGGGACCCAGTACTTC.